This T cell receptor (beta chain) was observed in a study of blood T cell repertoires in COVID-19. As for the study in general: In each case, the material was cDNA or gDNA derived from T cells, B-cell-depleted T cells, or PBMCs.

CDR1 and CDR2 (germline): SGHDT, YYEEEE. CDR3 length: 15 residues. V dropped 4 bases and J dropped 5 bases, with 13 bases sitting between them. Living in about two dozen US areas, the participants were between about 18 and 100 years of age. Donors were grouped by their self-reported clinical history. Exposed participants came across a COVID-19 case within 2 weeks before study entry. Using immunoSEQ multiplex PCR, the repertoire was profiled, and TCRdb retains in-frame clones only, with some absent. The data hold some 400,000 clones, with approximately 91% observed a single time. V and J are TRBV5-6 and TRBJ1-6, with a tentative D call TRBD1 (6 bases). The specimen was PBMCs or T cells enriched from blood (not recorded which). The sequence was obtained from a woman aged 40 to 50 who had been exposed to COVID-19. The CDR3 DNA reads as TGTGCCAGCAGCAGCGGCGGACAGAATAATTCACCCCTCCACTTT. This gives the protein CASSSGGQNNSPLHF. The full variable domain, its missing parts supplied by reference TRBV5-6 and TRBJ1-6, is DAGVTQSPTHLIKTRGQQVTLRCSPKSGHDTVSWYQQALGQGPQFIFQYYEEEERQRGNFPDRFSGHQFPNYSSELNVNALLLGDSALYLCASSSGGQNNSPLHFGNGTRLTVT.